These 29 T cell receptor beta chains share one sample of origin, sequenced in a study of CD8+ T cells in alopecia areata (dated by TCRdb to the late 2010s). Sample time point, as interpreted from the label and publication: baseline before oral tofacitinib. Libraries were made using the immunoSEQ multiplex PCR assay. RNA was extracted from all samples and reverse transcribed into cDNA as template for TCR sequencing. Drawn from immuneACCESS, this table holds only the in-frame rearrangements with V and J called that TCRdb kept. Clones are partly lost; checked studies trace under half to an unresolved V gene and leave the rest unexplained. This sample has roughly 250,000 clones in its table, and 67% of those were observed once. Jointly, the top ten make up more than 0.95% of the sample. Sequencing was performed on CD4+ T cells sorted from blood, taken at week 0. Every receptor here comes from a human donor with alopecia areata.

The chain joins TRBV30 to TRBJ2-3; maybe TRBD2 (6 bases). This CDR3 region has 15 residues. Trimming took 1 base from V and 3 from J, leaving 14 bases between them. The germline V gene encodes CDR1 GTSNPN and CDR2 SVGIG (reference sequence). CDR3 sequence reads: CAWSEGAGRTDTQYF. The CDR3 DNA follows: TGTGCCTGGAGTGAGGGCGCGGGACGAACAGATACGCAGTATTTT.

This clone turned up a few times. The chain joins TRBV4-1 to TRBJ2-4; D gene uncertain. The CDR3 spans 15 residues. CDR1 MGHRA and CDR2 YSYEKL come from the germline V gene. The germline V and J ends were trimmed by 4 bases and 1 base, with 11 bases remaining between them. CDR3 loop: CASSPLELAKNIQYF. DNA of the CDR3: TGCGCCAGCAGCCCTTTAGAGTTGGCCAAAAACATTCAGTACTTC.

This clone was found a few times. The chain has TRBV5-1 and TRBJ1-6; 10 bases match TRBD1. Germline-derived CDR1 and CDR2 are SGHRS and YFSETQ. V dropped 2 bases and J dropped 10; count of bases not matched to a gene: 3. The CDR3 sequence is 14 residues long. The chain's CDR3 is CASSFGTGESPLHF. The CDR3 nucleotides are TGCGCCAGCAGCTTCGGGACAGGGGAATCACCCCTCCACTTT. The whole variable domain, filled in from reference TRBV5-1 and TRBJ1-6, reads KAGVTQTPRYLIKTRGQQVTLSCSPISGHRSVSWYQQTPGQGLQFLFEYFSETQRNKGNFPGRFSGRQFSNSRSEMNVSTLELGDSALYLCASSFGTGESPLHFGNGTRLTVT.

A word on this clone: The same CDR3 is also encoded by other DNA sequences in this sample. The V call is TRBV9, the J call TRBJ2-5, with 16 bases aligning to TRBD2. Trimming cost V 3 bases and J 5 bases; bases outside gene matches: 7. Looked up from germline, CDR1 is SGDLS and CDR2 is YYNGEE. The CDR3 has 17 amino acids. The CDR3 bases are TGTGCCAGCAGCGACGGGACTAGCGGGGGGGCATCGGAGACCCAGTACTTC. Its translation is CASSDGTSGGASETQYF.

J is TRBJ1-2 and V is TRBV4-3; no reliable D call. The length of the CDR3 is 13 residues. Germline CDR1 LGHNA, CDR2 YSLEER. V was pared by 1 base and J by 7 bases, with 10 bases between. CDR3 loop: CASSQGIRTGYTF. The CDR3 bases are TGCGCCAGCAGCCAAGGGATCAGGACTGGCTACACCTTC.

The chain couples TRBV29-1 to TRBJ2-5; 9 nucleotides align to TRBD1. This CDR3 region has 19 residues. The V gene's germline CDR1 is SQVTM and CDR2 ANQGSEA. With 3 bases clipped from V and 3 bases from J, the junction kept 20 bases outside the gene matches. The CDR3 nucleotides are TGCAGCGTTGAGGGGTCGGGACAGGGCCCTCGACTGCTCAAAGAGACCCAGTACTTC. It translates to CSVEGSGQGPRLLKETQYF.

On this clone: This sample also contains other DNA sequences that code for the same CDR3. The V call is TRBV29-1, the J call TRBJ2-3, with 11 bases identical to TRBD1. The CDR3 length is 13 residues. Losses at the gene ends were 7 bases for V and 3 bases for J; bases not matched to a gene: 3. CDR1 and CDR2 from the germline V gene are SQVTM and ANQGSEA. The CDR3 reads CSARDRGTDTQYF. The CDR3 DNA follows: TGCAGCGCCCGGGACAGGGGGACAGATACGCAGTATTTT.

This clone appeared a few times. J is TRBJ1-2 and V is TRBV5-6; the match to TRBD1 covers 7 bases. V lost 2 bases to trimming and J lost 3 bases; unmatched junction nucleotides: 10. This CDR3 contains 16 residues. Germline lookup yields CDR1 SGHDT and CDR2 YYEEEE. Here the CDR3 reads CASSFRVGTADYGYTF. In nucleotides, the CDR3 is TGTGCCAGCAGCTTCCGGGTCGGGACAGCTGACTATGGCTACACCTTC.

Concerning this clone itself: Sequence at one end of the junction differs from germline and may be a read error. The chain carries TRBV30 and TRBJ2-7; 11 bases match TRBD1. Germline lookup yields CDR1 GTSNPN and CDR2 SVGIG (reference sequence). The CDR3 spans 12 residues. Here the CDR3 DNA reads TGTGCCTGGAGCCCCCAGGACGGGACAGGGGGCTTC. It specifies CAWSPQDGTGGF.

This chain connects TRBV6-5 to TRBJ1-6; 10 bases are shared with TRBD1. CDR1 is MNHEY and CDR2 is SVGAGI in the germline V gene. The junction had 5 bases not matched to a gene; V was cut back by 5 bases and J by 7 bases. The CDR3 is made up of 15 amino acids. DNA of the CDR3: TGTGCCAGCAGTGCCGGGACAGGGGCGAATTCACCCCTCCACTTT. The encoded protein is CASSAGTGANSPLHF.

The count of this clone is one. The CDR3 nucleotides are TGTGCCAGCTCGGGCCGGTTACAAGAGACCCAGTACTTC. Translated, it gives CASSGRLQETQYF. This chain connects TRBV2 to TRBJ2-5, with D hard to call. The CDR3 totals 13 residues. Germline CDR1 reads SNHLY; CDR2 reads FYNNEI. V was cut by 8 bases and J by 2 bases, with 12 bases left in between.

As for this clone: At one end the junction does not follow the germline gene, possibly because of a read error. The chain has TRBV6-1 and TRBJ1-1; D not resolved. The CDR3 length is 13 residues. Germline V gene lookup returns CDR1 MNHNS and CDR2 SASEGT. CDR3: CASRQALNTEAFF. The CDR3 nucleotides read TGTGCCAGCCGCCAGGCCCTGAACACCGAAGCTTTCTTT.

This chain's CDR3 is CAWSPWSGGTEAFF. DNA for the CDR3: TGTGCCTGGAGTCCCTGGTCAGGGGGCACTGAAGCTTTCTTT. The chain employs TRBV30 and TRBJ1-1; 7 positions match TRBD1. The CDR3 loop spans 14 amino acids. Trimming cost V 2 bases and J 4 bases; bases outside gene matches: 7. Germline V gives CDR1 GTSNPN, CDR2 SVGIG (reference sequence).

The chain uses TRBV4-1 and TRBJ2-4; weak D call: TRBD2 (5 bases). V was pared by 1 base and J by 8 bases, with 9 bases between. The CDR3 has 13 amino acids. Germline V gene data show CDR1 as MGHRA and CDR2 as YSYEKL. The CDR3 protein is CASSQGTEDIQYF. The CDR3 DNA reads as TGCGCCAGCAGCCAAGGGACGGAGGACATTCAGTACTTC.

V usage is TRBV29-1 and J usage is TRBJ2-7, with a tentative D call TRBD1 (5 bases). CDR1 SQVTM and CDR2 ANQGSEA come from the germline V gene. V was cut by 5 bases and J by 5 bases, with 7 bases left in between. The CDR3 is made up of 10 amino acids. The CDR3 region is CSVRRDEQYF. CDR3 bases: TGCAGCGTTCGCAGGGACGAGCAGTACTTC.

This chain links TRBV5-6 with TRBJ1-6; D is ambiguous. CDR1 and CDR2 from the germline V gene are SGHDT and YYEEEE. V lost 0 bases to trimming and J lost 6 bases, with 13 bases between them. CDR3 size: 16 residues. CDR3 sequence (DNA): TGTGCCAGCAGCTTGGCCCATATGGGGATTAATTCACCCCTCCACTTT. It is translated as CASSLAHMGINSPLHF.

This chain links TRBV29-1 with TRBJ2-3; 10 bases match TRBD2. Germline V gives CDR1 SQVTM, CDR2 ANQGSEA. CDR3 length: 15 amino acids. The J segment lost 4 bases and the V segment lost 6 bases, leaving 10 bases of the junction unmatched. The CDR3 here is CSVLRLAGSADTQYF. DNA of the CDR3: TGCAGCGTCCTCCGACTAGCGGGTTCTGCAGATACGCAGTATTTT.

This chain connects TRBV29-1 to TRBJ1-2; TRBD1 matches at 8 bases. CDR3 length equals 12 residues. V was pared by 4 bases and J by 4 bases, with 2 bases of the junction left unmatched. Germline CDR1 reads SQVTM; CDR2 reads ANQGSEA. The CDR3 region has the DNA TGCAGCGTTGCCGACAGGGGCTATGGCTACACCTTC. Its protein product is CSVADRGYGYTF.

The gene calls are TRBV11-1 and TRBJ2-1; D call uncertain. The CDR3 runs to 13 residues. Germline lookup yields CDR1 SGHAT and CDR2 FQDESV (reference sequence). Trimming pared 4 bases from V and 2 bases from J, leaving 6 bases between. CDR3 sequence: CASSSGPYNEQFF. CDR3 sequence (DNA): TGTGCCAGCAGCTCAGGACCCTACAATGAGCAGTTCTTC.

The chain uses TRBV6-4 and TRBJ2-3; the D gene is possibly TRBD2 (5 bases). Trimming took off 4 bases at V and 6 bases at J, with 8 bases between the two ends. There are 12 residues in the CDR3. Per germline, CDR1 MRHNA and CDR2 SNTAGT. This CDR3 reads CASSATGDTQYF. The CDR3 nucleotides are TGTGCCAGCAGTGCCACGGGGGATACGCAGTATTTT.

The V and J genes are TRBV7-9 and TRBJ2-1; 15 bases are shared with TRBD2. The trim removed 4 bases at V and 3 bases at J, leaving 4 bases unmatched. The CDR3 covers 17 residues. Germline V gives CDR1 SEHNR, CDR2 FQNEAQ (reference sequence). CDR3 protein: CASSSGLAGGYYNEQFF. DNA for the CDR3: TGTGCCAGCAGCTCGGGACTAGCGGGGGGTTACTACAATGAGCAGTTCTTC.

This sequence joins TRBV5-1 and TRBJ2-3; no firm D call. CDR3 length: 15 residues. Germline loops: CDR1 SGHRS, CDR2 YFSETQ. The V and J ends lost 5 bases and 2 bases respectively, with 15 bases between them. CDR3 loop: CASRPDVPITDTQYF. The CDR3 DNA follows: TGCGCCAGCAGGCCGGACGTGCCCATCACAGATACGCAGTATTTT.

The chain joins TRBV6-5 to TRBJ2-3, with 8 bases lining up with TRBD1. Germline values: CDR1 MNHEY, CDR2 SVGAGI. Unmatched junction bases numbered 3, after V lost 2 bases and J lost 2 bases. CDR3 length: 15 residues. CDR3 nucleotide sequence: TGTGCCAGCAGTTACGCGGGACAGGTCACAGATACGCAGTATTTT. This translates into CASSYAGQVTDTQYF.

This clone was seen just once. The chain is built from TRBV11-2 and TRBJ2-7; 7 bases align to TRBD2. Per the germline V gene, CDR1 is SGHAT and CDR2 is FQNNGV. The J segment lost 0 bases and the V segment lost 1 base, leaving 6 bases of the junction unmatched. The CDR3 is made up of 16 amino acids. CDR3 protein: CASSLGEGRSSYEQYF. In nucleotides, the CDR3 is TGTGCCAGCAGCTTAGGGGAGGGCAGGAGCTCCTACGAGCAGTACTTC.

DNA for the CDR3: TGCAGCGTTGAATGGCTAGCCGGCACAGATACGCAGTATTTT. It codes for CSVEWLAGTDTQYF. This sequence joins TRBV29-1 and TRBJ2-3, with D perhaps TRBD2 (5 bases). Germline loops: CDR1 SQVTM, CDR2 ANQGSEA. CDR3 length: 14 residues. Trimming cost V 2 bases and J 1 base, with 10 bases left between them.

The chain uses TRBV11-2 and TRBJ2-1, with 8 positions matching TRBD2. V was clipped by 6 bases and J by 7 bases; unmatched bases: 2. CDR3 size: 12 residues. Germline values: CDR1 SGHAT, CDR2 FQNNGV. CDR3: CASRTSVNEQFF. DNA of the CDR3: TGTGCCAGCAGGACTAGCGTGAATGAGCAGTTCTTC.

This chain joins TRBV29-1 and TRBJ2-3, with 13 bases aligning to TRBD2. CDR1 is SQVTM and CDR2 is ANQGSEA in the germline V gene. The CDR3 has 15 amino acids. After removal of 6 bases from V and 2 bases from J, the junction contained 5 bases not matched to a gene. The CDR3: CSVRGTSGDTDTQYF. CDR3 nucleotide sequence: TGCAGCGTGAGAGGGACTAGCGGGGACACAGATACGCAGTATTTT.

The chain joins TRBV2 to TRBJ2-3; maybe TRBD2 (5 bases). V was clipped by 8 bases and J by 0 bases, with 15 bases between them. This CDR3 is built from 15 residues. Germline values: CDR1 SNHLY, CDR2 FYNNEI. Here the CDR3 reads CASRRTLTSTDTQYF. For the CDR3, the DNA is TGTGCCAGCCGAAGGACTCTAACTAGCACAGATACGCAGTATTTT.

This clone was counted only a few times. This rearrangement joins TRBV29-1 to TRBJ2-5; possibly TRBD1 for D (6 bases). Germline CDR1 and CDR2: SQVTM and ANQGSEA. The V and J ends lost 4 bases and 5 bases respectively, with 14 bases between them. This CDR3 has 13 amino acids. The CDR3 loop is CSVGIDRWETQYF. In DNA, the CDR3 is TGCAGCGTTGGTATCGACAGGTGGGAGACCCAGTACTTC.